This note documents a single T cell receptor (beta chain) sequence. The target antigen is unknown. This sample was taken from a study of identical twins. Whole-study results and caveats: Invariant MAIT and iNKT cells are populations that could partly confound zero-insertion analyses.

Trimming at V came to 5 bases and at J to 3 bases, leaving 5 bases not matched to a gene. CDR3 length: 14 residues. From the 5' RACE reads, TCRdb called clonotypes with MiXCR, one entry per CDR3 protein. The sample lists hundreds of thousands of distinct CDR3 sequences; about 20% were seen once. The same specimen was also included in a second study, on T cells expressing NK-cell markers.

Sequenced sample: PBMCs. The TCR was taken from a woman younger than 30 in good health. The chain is built from TRBV12-3 or TRBV12-4 and TRBJ2-7, with 9 bases that match TRBD2. This CDR3 is CASSVGLAHYEQYF. CDR3 DNA sequence: TGTGCCAGCAGTGTAGGACTAGCGCACTACGAGCAGTACTTC.